The 4 T cell receptor beta chains below come from one sample, sequenced in a study of blood T cell repertoires in COVID-19. Profiling relied on immunoSEQ multiplex PCR, and the TCRdb table lists in-frame clones only, not all of them. The sample gives just over 250,000 clones, about 91% of which show up once; under 3% is in the top ten. The sequenced sample consisted of peripheral blood. Source of these receptors: a person aged 18-35 years with COVID-19, enrolled during active disease.

This chain joins TRBV5-6 and TRBJ2-1; TRBD2 is a possible D gene (6 bases). In germline, CDR1 is SGHDT, CDR2 YYEEEE. This CDR3 has 14 residues. V lost 3 bases, J lost 7 bases, and 14 bases lay in between. The CDR3 DNA follows: TGTGCCAGCAGCTCCGCCGCGGGGATGAATGAGCAGTTCTTC. It codes for CASSSAAGMNEQFF. The full variable domain, rest sourced from reference TRBV5-6 and TRBJ2-1, is DAGVTQSPTHLIKTRGQQVTLRCSPKSGHDTVSWYQQALGQGPQFIFQYYEEEERQRGNFPDRFSGHQFPNYSSELNVNALLLGDSALYLCASSSAAGMNEQFFGPGTRLTVL.

The chain combines TRBV5-4 with TRBJ2-2; 7 bases map to TRBD2. V shed 1 base, J shed 0 bases, and the junction held 3 bases outside the gene matches. CDR3 size: 16 residues. Germline loops: CDR1 SGHNT, CDR2 YYREEE (reference sequence). CDR3 nucleotide sequence: TGTGCCAGCAGCTTGACGGGAGGAGCGAACACCGGGGAGCTGTTTTTT. Translating gives CASSLTGGANTGELFF.

This clone is a singleton in its sample. V is TRBV4-1 and J is TRBJ2-3, with D possibly matching TRBD1 (5 bases). V gave up 0 bases and J gave up 6 bases, with 10 bases separating them. The CDR3 has 14 amino acids. Looked up from germline, CDR1 is MGHRA and CDR2 is YSYEKL. CDR3 sequence (DNA): TGCGCCAGCAGCCAAGAACAACCAGGGGATACGCAGTATTTT. Amino acids: CASSQEQPGDTQYF.

The chain joins TRBV24-1 to TRBJ2-7; D is possibly TRBD2 (5 bases). The germline V and J ends were trimmed by 9 bases and 5 bases, with 22 bases remaining between them. Germline-derived CDR1 and CDR2 are KGHDR and SFDVKD. The CDR3 contains 15 residues. CDR3 sequence: CATRMNGIPPNEQYF. The DNA for the CDR3 is TGTGCCACCCGGATGAACGGGATTCCCCCCAACGAGCAGTACTTC.